The 29 T cell receptor beta chains below all came from one sample that was sequenced in a study of T cell responses to AZD1222 COVID-19 vaccine. Profiling relied on immunoSEQ multiplex PCR, and the TCRdb table lists in-frame clones only, not all of them. The repertoire holds approximately 200,000 clones, 90% to 95% seen once, with about 9.2% in the top ten. The starting material was peripheral blood, obtained on day 0 of AZD1222 vaccination. These receptor sequences come from an adult in good health.

This chain uses TRBV29-1 with TRBJ2-7, with 16 positions matching TRBD2. The CDR3 spans 13 residues. V trimming: 6 bases; J trimming: 6 bases; junction bases outside the gene matches: 2. Germline assignment: CDR1 SQVTM and CDR2 ANQGSEA. CDR3 loop: CSVGLAGGREQYF. Here the CDR3 DNA reads TGCAGCGTGGGACTAGCGGGAGGGCGCGAGCAGTACTTC.

This chain uses TRBV5-1 with TRBJ1-1; 7 nucleotides match TRBD1. Unmatched junction bases numbered 9, after V lost 4 bases and J lost 3 bases. The CDR3 totals 15 residues. The V gene's germline CDR1 is SGHRS and CDR2 YFSETQ. The CDR3 region is CASSTWTGDHTEAFF. Written as DNA, the CDR3 is TGCGCCAGCAGCACGTGGACAGGTGATCACACTGAAGCTTTCTTT.

The chain links TRBV9 to TRBJ1-4; the D gene is possibly TRBD1 (6 bases). The germline V gene has CDR1 SGDLS and CDR2 YYNGEE. Trimming took 3 bases from V and 4 from J, leaving 13 bases between them. The CDR3 runs 15 residues. The CDR3 loop is CASSGGGARNEKLFF. The CDR3 coding sequence is TGTGCCAGCAGCGGAGGGGGGGCCCGTAATGAAAAACTGTTTTTT.

The chain couples TRBV6-1 to TRBJ1-2; TRBD1 might be the D (6 bases). Trimming stripped 0 bases from V and 7 bases from J, with 9 bases between. This CDR3 contains 13 residues. Looked up from germline, CDR1 is MNHNS and CDR2 is SASEGT. CDR3 DNA: TGTGCCAGCAGTGAAGCGGGAGGGGGTGGCTACACCTTC. Amino acids: CASSEAGGGGYTF.

This rearrangement joins TRBV28 to TRBJ2-7; tentative D call: TRBD1 (6 bases). Per germline, CDR1 MDHEN and CDR2 SYDVKM. Deletions cut 5 bases from V and 3 bases from J, with 11 bases between. This CDR3 spans 13 amino acids. CDR3 nucleotides: TGTGCCAGCAGTCACGGACAGAACTACGAGCAGTACTTC. It yields the protein CASSHGQNYEQYF.

The chain combines TRBV5-6 with TRBJ1-6; D is possibly TRBD1 (5 bases). Germline values: CDR1 SGHDT, CDR2 YYEEEE. V was shortened by 3 bases and J by 7 bases, with 20 bases between the two germline ends. The length of the CDR3 is 17 residues. The CDR3 DNA is TGTGCCAGCAGCTACTCCTCACCGGGGGGAAAGAATTCACCCCTCCACTTT. It yields the protein CASSYSSPGGKNSPLHF.

The gene calls are TRBV7-8 and TRBJ1-5; possible D gene TRBD1, 6 bases. The germline gives CDR1 SGHVS, CDR2 FQNEAQ. The CDR3 covers 16 residues. The V and J ends lost 1 base and 5 bases respectively, with 15 bases between them. CDR3 sequence reads: CASSLVGPGVHQPQHF. CDR3 bases: TGTGCCAGCAGCTTAGTAGGGCCAGGGGTCCATCAGCCCCAGCATTTT.

This CDR3 is CASSPDRNYGYTF. The CDR3 coding sequence is TGTGCCAGCAGTCCGGACAGAAACTATGGCTACACCTTC. The rearrangement uses TRBV2 and TRBJ1-2; TRBD1 might be the D (6 bases). Between the trimmed V and J ends, which lost 5 bases and 2 bases, there was a span of 9 bases. In germline, CDR1 is SNHLY, CDR2 FYNNEI. CDR3 length equals 13 residues.

The chain carries TRBV13 and TRBJ1-1; the D is unclear. The CDR3 spans 14 residues. The V and J ends lost 5 bases and 1 base respectively, with 11 bases between them. Per the germline V gene, CDR1 is PRHDT and CDR2 is FYEKMQ (reference sequence). The CDR3 region has the DNA TGTGCCAGCAGCCGCGGACGGAAGAACACTGAAGCTTTCTTT. The encoded protein is CASSRGRKNTEAFF.

The rearrangement links TRBV7-9 to TRBJ2-5; D assignment may be TRBD1 or TRBD2 (5 bases each). Germline CDR1 and CDR2: SEHNR and FQNEAQ (reference sequence). The length of the CDR3 is 14 residues. Trimming took off 6 bases at V and 7 bases at J, with 18 bases between the two ends. DNA of the CDR3: TGTGCCAGCAGTTCCGATTGGGACGGTGGGACCCAGTACTTC. As protein: CASSSDWDGGTQYF.

The rearrangement links TRBV29-1 to TRBJ1-1; the D is unclear. V was clipped by 4 bases and J by 3 bases, with 15 bases between them. CDR1 is SQVTM and CDR2 is ANQGSEA in the germline V gene. The CDR3 is 14 residues long. The chain's CDR3 is CSVAGVLTDTEAFF. CDR3 sequence (DNA): TGCAGCGTTGCCGGGGTCCTGACCGACACTGAAGCTTTCTTT.

This clone was picked up one time. CDR3: CASSLVLLEAKNIQYF. As DNA, the CDR3 is TGTGCCAGCAGCTTAGTGTTGCTGGAAGCCAAAAACATTCAGTACTTC. This chain links TRBV7-9 with TRBJ2-4; no clear D. The CDR3 consists of 16 residues. Germline assignment: CDR1 SEHNR and CDR2 FQNEAQ (reference sequence). Trimming took off 1 base at V and 0 bases at J, with 10 bases between the two ends.

V usage is TRBV11-2 and J usage is TRBJ2-3; no clear D gene. CDR1 is SGHAT, CDR2 FQNNGV, per germline. The CDR3 has 15 residues. The V and J ends lost 3 bases and 1 base respectively, with 11 bases between them. CDR3 DNA sequence: TGTGCCAGCAGCTTGGACCTCGGCGGCACAGATACGCAGTATTTT. It specifies CASSLDLGGTDTQYF.

V usage is TRBV7-9 and J usage is TRBJ1-5; 9 bases agree with TRBD1. This CDR3 is 15 amino acids long. From germline, CDR1 is SEHNR and CDR2 FQNEAQ (reference sequence). Trimming took 3 bases from V and 5 from J; bases not matched to a gene: 5. CDR3 sequence reads: CASSLGTGLDQPQHF. The CDR3 DNA follows: TGTGCCAGCAGCTTGGGGACAGGGTTGGATCAGCCCCAGCATTTT.

The chain couples TRBV19 to TRBJ1-2; 8 positions agree with TRBD1. Germline V gene data show CDR1 as LNHDA and CDR2 as SQIVND (reference sequence). The trim removed 7 bases at V and 6 bases at J, leaving 10 bases unmatched. CDR3 length equals 14 residues. CDR3 loop: CASTPGQGRDGYTF. The CDR3 bases are TGTGCCAGTACCCCCGGACAGGGCAGGGATGGCTACACCTTC. The full variable domain, with the rest looked up from reference TRBV19 and TRBJ1-2, is DGGITQSPKYLFRKEGQNVTLSCEQNLNHDAMYWYRQDPGQGLRLIYYSQIVNDFQKGDIAEGYSVSREKKESFPLTVTSAQKNPTAFYLCASTPGQGRDGYTFGSGTRLTVV.

This chain joins TRBV5-4 and TRBJ2-3; 10 nucleotides match TRBD1. This CDR3 comprises 16 residues. Trimming cost V 3 bases and J 4 bases; bases outside gene matches: 8. CDR1 and CDR2 (germline): SGHNT, YYREEE (reference sequence). CDR3 amino acids: CASSSRDRGFPDTQYF. As DNA, the CDR3 is TGTGCCAGCAGCTCCCGGGACAGGGGCTTTCCAGATACGCAGTATTTT.

The rearrangement joins TRBV7-8 to TRBJ2-2, with 14 bases aligning to TRBD2. CDR1 and CDR2 from the germline V gene are SGHVS and FQNEAQ. The CDR3 is 17 amino acids. J gave up 6 bases and V 5 bases, and 8 bases lay outside the gene matches. CDR3 sequence: CASSILGLAGVAGELFF. For the CDR3, the DNA is TGTGCCAGCAGCATCCTGGGACTAGCGGGAGTCGCCGGGGAGCTGTTTTTT.

The J gene is TRBJ2-7, the V gene TRBV12-3 or TRBV12-4; TRBD2 is a possible D gene (5 bases). Trimming took 1 base from V and 5 from J, leaving 9 bases between them. The CDR3 is made up of 13 amino acids. The CDR3 spells CASSLGGLDEQYF. CDR3 nucleotides: TGTGCCAGCAGTTTAGGCGGGCTCGACGAGCAGTACTTC.

The chain uses TRBV6-2 or TRBV6-3 and TRBJ1-1, with D perhaps TRBD1 (6 bases). Trimming removed 5 bases at V and 1 base at J, with 14 bases between. From germline, CDR1 is MNHEY and CDR2 SVGEGT. The CDR3 is 15 amino acids. CDR3 in DNA: TGTGCCAGCAGTCCACGACAGGTTGGGAACACTGAAGCTTTCTTT. It codes for CASSPRQVGNTEAFF.

J is TRBJ2-7 and V is TRBV19, with TRBD2 identical over 10 bases. Germline trimming cut 5 bases from V and 4 bases from J; bases unmatched to any gene: 5. Germline CDR1 reads LNHDA; CDR2 reads SQIVND (reference sequence). This CDR3 contains 14 residues. Here the CDR3 DNA reads TGTGCCAGTAGTTTAACTAGCGGGAATTACGAGCAGTACTTC. Amino acids: CASSLTSGNYEQYF.

V usage is TRBV28 and J usage is TRBJ1-2, with 12 bases identical to TRBD1. Germline CDR1 and CDR2: MDHEN and SYDVKM. The CDR3 totals 15 residues. Germline trimming cut 5 bases from V and 8 bases from J; bases unmatched to any gene: 9. This CDR3 reads CASSPPGTGGFGYTF. The CDR3 bases are TGTGCCAGCAGTCCACCCGGGACAGGGGGCTTCGGCTACACCTTC.

This rearrangement joins TRBV28 to TRBJ1-2; TRBD1 aligns across 7 bases. V lost 6 bases, J lost 8 bases, and 15 bases stayed unmatched. CDR3 size: 15 residues. The V gene's germline CDR1 is MDHEN and CDR2 SYDVKM. This chain's CDR3 is CASSDPDRAQRGYTF. CDR3 nucleotides: TGTGCCAGCAGCGACCCCGACAGGGCACAACGGGGCTACACCTTC.

This clone turned up a few times. V gene TRBV27 combines with J gene TRBJ2-1; tentatively, D is TRBD1 or TRBD2 (6 bases each). This CDR3 is built from 15 residues. Trimming removed 4 bases from V and 6 bases from J, with 16 bases in between. The germline CDR1 and CDR2 sequences are MNHEY and SMNVEV (reference sequence). The CDR3 coding sequence is TGTGCCAGCAGTTCCCTCGGGGGCGGTGTCAATGAGCAGTTCTTC. Protein sequence: CASSSLGGGVNEQFF.

This chain joins TRBV6-5 and TRBJ2-7, with D possibly being TRBD1 or TRBD2 (6 bases each). CDR3 length equals 14 residues. Germline V gene lookup returns CDR1 MNHEY and CDR2 SVGAGI. V lost 5 bases and J lost 4, with 15 bases in between. The CDR3 sequence is CASSPLTGRYEQYF. The CDR3 coding sequence is TGTGCCAGCAGTCCCCTTACAGGGAGGTACGAGCAGTACTTC.

The chain uses TRBV7-2 and TRBJ2-1; no clear D gene. Trimming pared 1 base from V and 8 bases from J, leaving 12 bases between. The CDR3 runs to 14 residues. Germline V gene lookup returns CDR1 SGHTA and CDR2 FQGNSA. This chain's CDR3 is CASSLDSMADEQFF. In nucleotides, the CDR3 is TGTGCCAGCAGCTTAGATAGCATGGCGGATGAGCAGTTCTTC.

The rearrangement joins TRBV6-5 to TRBJ1-1; D is possibly TRBD1 (6 bases). CDR3 length equals 15 residues. CDR1 is MNHEY, CDR2 SVGAGI, per germline. Trimming took off 2 bases at V and 1 base at J, with 11 bases between the two ends. CDR3 sequence (DNA): TGTGCCAGCAGTTACCCCGGGACAACGAACACTGAAGCTTTCTTT. Residues: CASSYPGTTNTEAFF.

The rearrangement links TRBV7-3 to TRBJ2-1; D not resolved. CDR1 and CDR2 from the germline V gene are SGHTA and FQGTGA. This CDR3 contains 12 residues. V lost 5 bases to trimming and J lost 6 bases, with 8 bases between them. This CDR3 is CASSAQSNEQFF. Here the CDR3 DNA reads TGTGCCAGCAGCGCCCAGAGCAATGAGCAGTTCTTC.

The J gene is TRBJ2-1, the V gene TRBV10-3, with D maybe TRBD2 (6 bases). From germline, CDR1 is ENHRY and CDR2 SYGVKD. The V gene lost 0 bases and the J gene lost 7 bases, with 10 bases spanning the gap. This CDR3 region has 14 residues. The CDR3 loop is CAISESAGRNEQFF. The CDR3 coding sequence is TGTGCCATCAGTGAGTCCGCAGGGAGGAATGAGCAGTTCTTC.

The V gene is TRBV4-2, the J gene TRBJ2-3; D is unresolved. Per germline, CDR1 LGHNA and CDR2 YNFKEQ. V lost 5 bases and J 4 bases, leaving 10 bases between the germline ends. The CDR3 is 13 residues long. This chain's CDR3 is CASSFGPADTQYF. CDR3 DNA: TGTGCCAGCAGCTTCGGACCAGCAGATACGCAGTATTTT.